These 4 T cell receptor beta chains were sequenced from one sample in a study of T-cell reconstitution after alpha-beta-depleted transplantation in children (TCRdb year 2016). Libraries were made using PCR. TCRdb shows the sequencer as Illumina HiSeq 2500. To normalize quantification of the TCRbeta repertoire, the TCR libraries were built with molecular barcoding that relied on unique molecular identifiers. TCRdb redid the processing of the public reads, applying fastp at Q25 and MiXCR, and retained in-frame beta chains. Duplicate CDR3 protein sequences are folded into a single record with the most common DNA and genes. For this sample there are hundreds of thousands of distinct CDR3 sequences; under 20% appear just once. Of the sample, about 41% is held by the ten largest clones. The treatment or condition label for this specimen denotes: allogeneic hematopoietic cell transplantation with graft depleted of TCRalphabeta T cells and CD19 B cells.

Sequences were derived from PBMCs, mostly from graft donor cells, sampled 360 days after TCRalphabeta/CD19-depleted stem cell transplant. All receptors derive from a male patient aged 2 to 10 who had a stem cell transplant for acute lymphoblastic leukemia, so the T cells may come from the graft donor.

V gene TRBV7-9 combines with J gene TRBJ1-2; 8 positions agree with TRBD1. The CDR3 spans 14 residues. The V gene end was trimmed by 3 bases and the J gene end by 4 bases; junction bases not matched to a gene: 4. Germline V CDR1 and CDR2: SEHNR, FQNEAQ (reference sequence). CDR3 in DNA: TGTGCCAGCAGCTTTCCTACAGGGGGCTATGGCTACACCTTC. Protein sequence: CASSFPTGGYGYTF.

The chain employs TRBV20-1 and TRBJ2-1, with TRBD2 matching 7 bases. The CDR3 spans 15 residues. Germline CDR1 reads DFQATT; CDR2 reads SNEGSKA (reference sequence). With 0 bases clipped from V and 4 bases from J, the junction kept 6 bases outside the gene matches. The CDR3 DNA follows: TGCAGTGCTAGAGAAAGGCGGGAGAGTTACAATGAGCAGTTCTTC. This encodes CSARERRESYNEQFF.

This chain joins TRBV4-2 and TRBJ2-7; either TRBD1 or TRBD2 may fit D (5 bases each). CDR1 is LGHNA, CDR2 YNFKEQ, per germline. With 4 bases removed from V and 6 bases from J, the gap between germline ends came to 13 bases. This CDR3 region has 13 residues. The CDR3 here is CASSRSRDVEQYF. The CDR3 nucleotides read TGTGCCAGCAGCCGGTCCCGGGACGTCGAGCAGTACTTC.

V is TRBV12-3 or TRBV12-4 and J is TRBJ1-6, with a possible D match to TRBD1 (5 bases). CDR3 size: 18 residues. The ends were cut back, 0 bases at V and 10 bases at J, with 22 bases in the middle. The CDR3 sequence is CASSLASVFGGAPSPLHF. Here the CDR3 DNA reads TGTGCCAGCAGTTTAGCGTCAGTTTTTGGAGGGGCTCCGTCACCCCTCCACTTT.